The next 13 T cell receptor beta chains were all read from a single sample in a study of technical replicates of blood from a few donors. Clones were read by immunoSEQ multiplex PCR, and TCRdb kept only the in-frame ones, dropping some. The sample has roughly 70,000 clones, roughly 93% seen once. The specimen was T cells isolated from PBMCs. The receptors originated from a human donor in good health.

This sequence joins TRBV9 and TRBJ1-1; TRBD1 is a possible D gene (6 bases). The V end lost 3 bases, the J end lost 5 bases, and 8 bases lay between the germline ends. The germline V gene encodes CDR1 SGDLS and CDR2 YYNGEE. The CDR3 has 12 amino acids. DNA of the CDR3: TGTGCCAGCAGCGGCAGGGGTACTGAAGCTTTCTTT. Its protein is CASSGRGTEAFF.

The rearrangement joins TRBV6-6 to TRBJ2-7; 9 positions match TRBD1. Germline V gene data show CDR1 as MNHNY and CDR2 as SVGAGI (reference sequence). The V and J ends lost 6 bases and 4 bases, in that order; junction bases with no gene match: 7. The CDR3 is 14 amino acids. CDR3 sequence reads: CASSAGTGFYEQYF. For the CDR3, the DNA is TGTGCCAGCAGCGCCGGGACAGGGTTTTACGAGCAGTACTTC.

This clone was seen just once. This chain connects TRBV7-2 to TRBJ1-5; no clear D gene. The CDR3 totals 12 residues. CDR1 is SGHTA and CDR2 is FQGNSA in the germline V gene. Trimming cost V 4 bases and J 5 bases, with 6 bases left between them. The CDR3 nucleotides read TGTGCCAGCAGCTCCGGGGATCAGCCCCAGCATTTT. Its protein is CASSSGDQPQHF.

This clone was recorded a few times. CDR3 region: CASSQGHNTEAFF. DNA of the CDR3: TGCGCCAGCAGCCAGGGACACAACACTGAAGCTTTCTTT. The V call is TRBV5-1, the J call TRBJ1-1, with a weak D call TRBD1 (6 bases). Germline V gives CDR1 SGHRS, CDR2 YFSETQ. The germline V and J ends were trimmed by 4 bases and 2 bases, with 9 bases remaining between them. The CDR3 extends over 13 amino acids.

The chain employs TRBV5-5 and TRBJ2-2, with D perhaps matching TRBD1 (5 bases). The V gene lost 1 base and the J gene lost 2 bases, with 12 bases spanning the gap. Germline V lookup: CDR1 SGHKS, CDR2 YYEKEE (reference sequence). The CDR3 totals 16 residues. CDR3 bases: TGTGCCAGCAGCTTGTCCTGGACATCAAACACCGGGGAGCTGTTTTTT. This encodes CASSLSWTSNTGELFF.

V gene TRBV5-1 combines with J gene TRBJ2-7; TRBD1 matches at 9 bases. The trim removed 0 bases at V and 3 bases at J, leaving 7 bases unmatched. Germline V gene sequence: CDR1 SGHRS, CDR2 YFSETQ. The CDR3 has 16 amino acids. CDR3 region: CASSLGPGQGDYEQYF. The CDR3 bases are TGCGCCAGCAGCTTGGGACCGGGACAGGGAGACTACGAGCAGTACTTC.

CDR3: CASSLAIYTTGTNTGELFF. In DNA form, the CDR3 reads TGTGCCAGCAGCTTAGCGATTTATACGACAGGTACCAACACCGGGGAGCTGTTTTTT. This chain connects TRBV11-2 to TRBJ2-2; TRBD1 is a possible D gene (6 bases). The V and J ends lost 1 base and 2 bases respectively, with 20 bases between them. The CDR3 loop spans 19 amino acids. Germline CDR1 and CDR2: SGHAT and FQNNGV.

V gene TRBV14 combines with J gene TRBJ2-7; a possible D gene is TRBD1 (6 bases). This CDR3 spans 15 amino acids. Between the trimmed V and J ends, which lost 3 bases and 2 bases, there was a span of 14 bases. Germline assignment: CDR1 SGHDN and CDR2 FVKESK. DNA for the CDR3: TGTGCCAGCAGCCACACAGGGATTGGGACCTACGAGCAGTACTTC. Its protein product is CASSHTGIGTYEQYF.

Here the CDR3 reads CASAKGTSGPSEQFF. CDR3 DNA: TGTGCTAGTGCTAAGGGGACTAGCGGGCCCAGTGAGCAGTTCTTC. This chain connects TRBV12-5 to TRBJ2-1, with 12 nucleotides matching TRBD2. Germline loops: CDR1 LGHNT, CDR2 FRNRAP. V lost 7 bases, J lost 9 bases, and 10 bases stayed unmatched. This CDR3 is 15 amino acids long.

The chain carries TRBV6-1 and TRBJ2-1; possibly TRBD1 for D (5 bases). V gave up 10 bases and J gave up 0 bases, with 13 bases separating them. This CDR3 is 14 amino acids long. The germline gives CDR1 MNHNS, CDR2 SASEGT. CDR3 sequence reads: CATNRQSSYNEQFF. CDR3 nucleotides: TGTGCCACCAATAGACAGAGCTCCTACAATGAGCAGTTCTTC.

CDR3: CASREELAGGTGELFF. The CDR3, as DNA: TGTGCCAGCAGGGAGGAACTAGCGGGAGGAACCGGGGAGCTGTTTTTT. The rearrangement uses TRBV25-1 and TRBJ2-2, with TRBD2 matching 12 bases. This CDR3 comprises 16 residues. Germline V gene sequence: CDR1 MGHDK, CDR2 SYGVNS. Trimming cost V 6 bases and J 5 bases; bases outside gene matches: 7.

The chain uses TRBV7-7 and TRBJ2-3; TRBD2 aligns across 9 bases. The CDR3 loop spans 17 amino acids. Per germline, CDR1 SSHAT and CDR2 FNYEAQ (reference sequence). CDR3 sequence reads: CASRREGLPTSTDTQYF. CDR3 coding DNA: TGTGCTTCCCGGCGGGAGGGGCTTCCGACTTCCACAGATACGCAGTATTTT.

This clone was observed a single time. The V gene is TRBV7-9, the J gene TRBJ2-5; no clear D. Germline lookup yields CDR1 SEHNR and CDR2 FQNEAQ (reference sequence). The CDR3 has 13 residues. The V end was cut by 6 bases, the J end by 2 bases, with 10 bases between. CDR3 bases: TGTGCCAGCAGGGAAGGCGGACAAGAGACCCAGTACTTC. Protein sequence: CASREGGQETQYF.